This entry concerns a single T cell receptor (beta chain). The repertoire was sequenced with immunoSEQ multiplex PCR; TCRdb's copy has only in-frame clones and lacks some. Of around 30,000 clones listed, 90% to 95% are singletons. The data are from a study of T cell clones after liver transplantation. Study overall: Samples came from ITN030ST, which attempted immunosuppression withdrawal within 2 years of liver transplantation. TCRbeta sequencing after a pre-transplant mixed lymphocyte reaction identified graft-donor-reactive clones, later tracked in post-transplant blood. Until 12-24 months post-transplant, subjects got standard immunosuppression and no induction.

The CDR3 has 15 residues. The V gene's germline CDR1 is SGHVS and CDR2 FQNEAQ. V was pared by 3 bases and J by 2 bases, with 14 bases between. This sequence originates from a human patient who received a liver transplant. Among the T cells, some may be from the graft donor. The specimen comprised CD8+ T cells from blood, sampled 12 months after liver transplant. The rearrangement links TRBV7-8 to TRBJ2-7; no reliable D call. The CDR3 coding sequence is TGTGCCAGCAGCTTTCGGTTGGGTCCCCCCTACGAGCAGTACTTC. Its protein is CASSFRLGPPYEQYF.